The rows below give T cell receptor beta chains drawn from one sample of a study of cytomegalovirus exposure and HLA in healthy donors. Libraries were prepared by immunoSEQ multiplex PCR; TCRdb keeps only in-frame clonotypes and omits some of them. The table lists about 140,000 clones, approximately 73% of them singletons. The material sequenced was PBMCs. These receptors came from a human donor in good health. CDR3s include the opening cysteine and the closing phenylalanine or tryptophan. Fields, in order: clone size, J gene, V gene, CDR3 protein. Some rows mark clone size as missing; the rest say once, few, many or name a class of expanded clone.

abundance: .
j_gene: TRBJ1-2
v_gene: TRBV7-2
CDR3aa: CASSLASGYRHGYTF

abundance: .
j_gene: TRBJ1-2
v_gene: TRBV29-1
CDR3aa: CSVEDQPDASGRGGYTF

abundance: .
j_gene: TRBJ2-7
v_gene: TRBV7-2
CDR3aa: CASSSQPTGGEQYF

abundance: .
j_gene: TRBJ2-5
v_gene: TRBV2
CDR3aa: CASSVLGLKETQYF

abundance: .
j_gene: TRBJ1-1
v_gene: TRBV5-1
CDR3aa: CASSDSLSTEAFF

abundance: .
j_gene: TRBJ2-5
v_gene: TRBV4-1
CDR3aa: CASSQGGGRGAETQYF

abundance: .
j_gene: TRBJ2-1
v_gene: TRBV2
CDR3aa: CASSETSVNEQFF

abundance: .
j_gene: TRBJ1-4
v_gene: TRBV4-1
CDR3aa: CASSQDRRIQGGGEKLFF

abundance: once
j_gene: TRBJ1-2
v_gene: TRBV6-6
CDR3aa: CASRVGGRESGYTF

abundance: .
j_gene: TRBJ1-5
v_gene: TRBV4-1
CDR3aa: CASSQGLVIPHSNQPQHF

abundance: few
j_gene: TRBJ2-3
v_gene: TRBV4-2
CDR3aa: CASSQTVRRRGRTDTQYF

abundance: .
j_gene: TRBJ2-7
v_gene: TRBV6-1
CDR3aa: CASNSIGDEQYF

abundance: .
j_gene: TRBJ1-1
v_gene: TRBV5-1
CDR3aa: CASRQDRYHTEAFF

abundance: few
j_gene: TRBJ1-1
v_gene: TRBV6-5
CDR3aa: CASSNRQGFQAEAFF

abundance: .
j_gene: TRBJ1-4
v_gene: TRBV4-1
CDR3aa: CASSHRGATNEKLFF

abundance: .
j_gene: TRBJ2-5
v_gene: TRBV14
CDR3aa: CASSQDRWTSGRLETQYF

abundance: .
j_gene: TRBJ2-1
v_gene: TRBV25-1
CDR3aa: CASSDVSGRNEQFF

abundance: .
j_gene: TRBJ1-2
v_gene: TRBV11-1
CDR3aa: CASSASSYGYTF

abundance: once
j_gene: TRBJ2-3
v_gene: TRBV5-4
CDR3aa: CASSLWWGSTDTQYF

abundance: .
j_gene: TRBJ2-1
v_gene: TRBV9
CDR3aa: CASSGTGGVMIGQFF

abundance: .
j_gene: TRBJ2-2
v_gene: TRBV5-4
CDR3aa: CASSKGQSTGELFF

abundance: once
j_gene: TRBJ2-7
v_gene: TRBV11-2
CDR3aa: CASSLRLGVIEQYF

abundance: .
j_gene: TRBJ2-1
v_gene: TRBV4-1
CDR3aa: CASSLEQGAAYNEQFF

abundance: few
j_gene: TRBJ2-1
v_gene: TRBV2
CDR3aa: CASSESSERGEQFF

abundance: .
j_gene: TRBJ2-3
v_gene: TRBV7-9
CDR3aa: CASSLAGKADTQYF

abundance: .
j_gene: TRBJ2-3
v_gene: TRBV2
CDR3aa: CASTSRTGTSTDTQYF

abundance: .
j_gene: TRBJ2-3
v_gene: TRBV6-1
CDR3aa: CASGRRGGGSDTQYF

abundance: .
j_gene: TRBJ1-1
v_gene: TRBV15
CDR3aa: CATRRGRGVTEAFF

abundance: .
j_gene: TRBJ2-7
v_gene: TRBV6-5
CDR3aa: CASSPGTRTGAWF

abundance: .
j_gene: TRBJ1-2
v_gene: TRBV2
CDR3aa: CASPAIGQQTGYPF

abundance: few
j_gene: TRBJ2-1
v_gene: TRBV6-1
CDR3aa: CASIDPSGGVWEQFF

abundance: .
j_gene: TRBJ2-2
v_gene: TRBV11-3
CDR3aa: CASSLVRGQRGGELFF

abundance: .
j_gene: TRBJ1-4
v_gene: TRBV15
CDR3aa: CATSRAQGGEKLFF

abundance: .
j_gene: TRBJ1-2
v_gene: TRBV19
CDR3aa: CASSPGTGYGYTF

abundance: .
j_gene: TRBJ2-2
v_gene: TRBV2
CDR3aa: CAIDSPTGELFF

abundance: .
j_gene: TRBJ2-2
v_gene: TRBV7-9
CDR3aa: CASSPRDTSSSGELFF

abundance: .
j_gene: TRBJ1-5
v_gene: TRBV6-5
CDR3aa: CASRDHTGPNQPQHF

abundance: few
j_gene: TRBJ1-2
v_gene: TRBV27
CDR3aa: CASSSDFEANYGYTF

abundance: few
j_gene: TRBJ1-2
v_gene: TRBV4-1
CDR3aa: CASSQGQEEYGYTF

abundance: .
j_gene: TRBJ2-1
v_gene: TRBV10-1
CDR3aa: CASSDHRRGNRSSYNEQFF

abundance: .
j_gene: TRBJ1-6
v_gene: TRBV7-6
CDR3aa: CASSRTGVNSPLHF

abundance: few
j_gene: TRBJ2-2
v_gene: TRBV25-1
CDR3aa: CASKSFSGRDTGELFF

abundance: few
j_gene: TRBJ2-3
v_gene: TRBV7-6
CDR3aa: CASSRRQGTDTQYF

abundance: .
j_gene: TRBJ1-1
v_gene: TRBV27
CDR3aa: CASSLNRVNTEAFF

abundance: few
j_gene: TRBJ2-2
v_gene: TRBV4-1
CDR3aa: CASSHSSGGELFF

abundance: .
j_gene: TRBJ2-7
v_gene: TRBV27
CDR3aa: CASSFGGNEQYF

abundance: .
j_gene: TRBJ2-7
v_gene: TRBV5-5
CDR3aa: CASSTYYEQYF

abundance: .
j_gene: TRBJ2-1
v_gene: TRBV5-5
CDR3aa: CASISLGGLSDEQFF

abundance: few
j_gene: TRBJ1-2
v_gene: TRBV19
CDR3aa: CASSMGQLYGYTF

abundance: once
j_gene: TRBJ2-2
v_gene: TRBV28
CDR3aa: CASSFEDRSGTGELFF

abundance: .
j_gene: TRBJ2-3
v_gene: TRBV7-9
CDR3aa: CASSPNERGTSTDTQYF

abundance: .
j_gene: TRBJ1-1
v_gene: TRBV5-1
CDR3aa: CASSLRGTNTEAFF

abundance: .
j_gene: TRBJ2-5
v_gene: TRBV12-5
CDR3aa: CASGFGTTSGQETQYF

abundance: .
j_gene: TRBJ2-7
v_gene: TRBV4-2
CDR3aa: CASSQDRDRPREQYF

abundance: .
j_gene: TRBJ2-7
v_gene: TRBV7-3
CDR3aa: CASSVPGYEQYF

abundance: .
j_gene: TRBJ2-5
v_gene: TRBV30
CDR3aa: CAWTVGGPETQYF

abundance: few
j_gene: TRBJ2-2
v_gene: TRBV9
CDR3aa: CASSERLAVGELFF